Sequencing of this T cell receptor beta chain was carried out in a study of T-cell memory formation after mild COVID-19. Study observations and caveats: A balance of CD4 and CD8 characterized clones contracting day 15 to 85, whereas later expanders leaned CD4+.

TCRdb reprocessed the 5' RACE reads via MiXCR and lists one record per CDR3 protein. The profile shows about 200,000 distinct CDR3 sequences, roughly 18% of them singletons. CDR3 length equals 13 residues. The germline V gene has CDR1 SGHKS and CDR2 YYEKEE (reference sequence). V was pared by 6 bases and J by 4 bases, with 13 bases between. This clonotype was found a few times. Antigen: not known. The TCR originated in an adult woman who had mild COVID-19 (a few samples of this study predate the infection). Cell type and time point are not known. Input material: PBMCs or a T cell subset sorted from them (not recorded which). The chain couples TRBV5-5 to TRBJ1-1, with D perhaps TRBD1 (6 bases). The CDR3 loop is CASTPDRFTEAFF. The CDR3, as DNA: TGTGCCAGCACCCCGGACAGATTCACTGAAGCTTTCTTT.